The rows below give T cell receptor beta chains drawn from one sample of a study of T-cell reconstitution after alpha-beta-depleted transplantation in children. TCRdb analysed the PCR reads with MiXCR anew, one entry per CDR3 protein. The sample has 210,000 or so distinct CDR3 sequences, roughly 9% seen once; the top ten hold approximately 5.9%. The sequences come from PBMCs from the stem cell graft donor, collected from the stem cell graft. All receptors derive from a human donor who donated a stem cell graft to a child with acute lymphoblastic leukemia. CDR3s include the opening cysteine and the closing phenylalanine or tryptophan. Each record gives: J gene, V gene, D gene, clone size, CDR3 DNA, CDR3 protein. D genes are given only for firm matches. Some rows have no size entry. The others give once, few or many, or a class for an expanded clone.

J: TRBJ2-5
V: TRBV5-1
D: NA
size: many
DNA: TGCGCCAGCAGCGGGGCAGGGCTGGAGACCCAGTACTTC
CDR3: CASSGAGLETQYF

J: TRBJ2-1
V: TRBV4-3
D: TRBD2
size: many
DNA: TGCGCCAGCAGCCAAGATGGAACTAGCGGGGGCTACAATGAGCAGTTCTTC
CDR3: CASSQDGTSGGYNEQFF

J: TRBJ2-1
V: TRBV7-8
D: TRBD2
size: many
DNA: TGTGCCAGCAGCTTATCTCGGGGGGGTTTGAATGAGCAGTTCTTC
CDR3: CASSLSRGGLNEQFF

J: TRBJ1-5
V: TRBV20-1
D: NA
size: few
DNA: TGCAGTGCTAGCGGACAGAACAATCAGCCCCAGCATTTT
CDR3: CSASGQNNQPQHF

J: TRBJ1-1
V: TRBV4-1
D: NA
size: NA
DNA: TGCGCCAGCAGCCAAGCGGGGTCGACAGCTATGAACACTGAAGCTTTCTTT
CDR3: CASSQAGSTAMNTEAFF

J: TRBJ1-1
V: TRBV5-1
D: NA
size: NA
DNA: TGCGCCAGCAGCTGGGAGTGGGACGGTGAAGCTTTCTTT
CDR3: CASSWEWDGEAFF

J: TRBJ2-1
V: TRBV2
D: TRBD2
size: many
DNA: TGTGCCAGCGGGGGACTAGCTTCCTACAATGAGCAGTTCTTC
CDR3: CASGGLASYNEQFF

J: TRBJ2-3
V: TRBV24-1
D: NA
size: NA
DNA: TGTGCCACCAGTGACCCCTTTGCGGAGGGGGGGCGCTTCAATTTAGATACGCAGTATTTT
CDR3: CATSDPFAEGGRFNLDTQYF

J: TRBJ2-7
V: TRBV9
D: NA
size: many
DNA: TGTGCCAGCAGCGTAGGAGGGATGGCCTACGAGCAGTACTTC
CDR3: CASSVGGMAYEQYF

J: TRBJ2-5
V: TRBV5-1
D: NA
size: many
DNA: TGCGCCAGCAGCCCGGGGAGACAAGAGACCCAGTACTTC
CDR3: CASSPGRQETQYF

J: TRBJ1-3
V: TRBV24-1
D: NA
size: many
DNA: TGTGCCACCAGTGGACCGGACTCTGGAAACACCATATATTTT
CDR3: CATSGPDSGNTIYF

J: TRBJ2-3
V: TRBV5-1
D: TRBD2
size: NA
DNA: TGCGCCAGCAGCTTCCTAGCGGGGGTAAGCTCGGATACGCAGTATTTT
CDR3: CASSFLAGVSSDTQYF

J: TRBJ1-1
V: TRBV6-2/TRBV6-3
D: TRBD1
size: few
DNA: TGTGCCAGCAGTACCGGGACAGGGATATTGTACACTGAAGCTTTCTTT
CDR3: CASSTGTGILYTEAFF

J: TRBJ1-1
V: TRBV6-5
D: TRBD1
size: NA
DNA: TGTGCCAGCAGTTCCCCCCGGGAGGGGGCTGGCACTGAAGCTTTCTTT
CDR3: CASSSPREGAGTEAFF

J: TRBJ1-2
V: TRBV27
D: TRBD1
size: few
DNA: TGTGCCAGCAGTATCACCCGACAGGGCAACGGCTACACCTTC
CDR3: CASSITRQGNGYTF

J: TRBJ1-1
V: TRBV7-2
D: NA
size: few
DNA: TGTGCCAGCAGCTTATATGAGGCTAGGAGCACTGAAGCTTTCTTT
CDR3: CASSLYEARSTEAFF

J: TRBJ2-3
V: TRBV5-1
D: NA
size: many
DNA: TGCGCCAGCAGCTTCGACAGCACAGATACGCAGTATTTT
CDR3: CASSFDSTDTQYF

J: TRBJ2-3
V: TRBV5-1
D: TRBD2
size: many
DNA: TGCGCCAGCAGCCAAACGACTAGCGGGGGCACAGATACGCAGTATTTT
CDR3: CASSQTTSGGTDTQYF